A selection of T cell receptor beta chains follows, all from one sample in a study of T cell responses to AZD1222 COVID-19 vaccine. TCRdb keeps only in-frame clones here, not all; method: immunoSEQ multiplex PCR. The repertoire has around 140,000 clones, around nine tenths of them found once; the top ten carry less than 5%. The sequenced sample was peripheral blood, obtained 28 days after the second AZD1222 dose. These receptors came from an adult who received the AZD1222 COVID-19 vaccine. CDR3s include the opening cysteine and the closing phenylalanine or tryptophan. D genes are given only for firm matches. Clone size is not always given. Where it is, it says once, few, many or a class for expanded clones.

V: TRBV12-5
J: TRBJ2-7
D: .
size: once
CDR3: CASGLARGWSSYEQYF
DNA: TGTGCTAGTGGTTTGGCTAGGGGGTGGAGCTCCTACGAGCAGTACTTC

V: TRBV27
J: TRBJ2-2
D: TRBD1
size: .
CDR3: CASRVTGGAGELFF
DNA: TGTGCCAGCAGAGTGACAGGGGGGGCCGGGGAGCTGTTTTTT

V: TRBV6-6
J: TRBJ1-1
D: TRBD1
size: .
CDR3: CASHRTGTEAFF
DNA: TGTGCCAGCCACCGGACAGGCACTGAAGCTTTCTTT

V: TRBV5-6
J: TRBJ1-2
D: TRBD1
size: .
CDR3: CASSPDRDRGYTF
DNA: TGTGCCAGCAGCCCGGACAGGGATCGAGGCTACACCTTC

V: TRBV29-1
J: TRBJ1-1
D: .
size: .
CDR3: CSVEGQRNTEAFF
DNA: TGCAGCGTGGAAGGACAGAGGAACACTGAAGCTTTCTTT

V: TRBV6-5
J: TRBJ2-7
D: TRBD2
size: once
CDR3: CASSYLAGGRDEQYF
DNA: TGTGCCAGCAGTTACCTAGCGGGGGGGCGGGACGAGCAGTACTTC

V: TRBV18
J: TRBJ2-7
D: TRBD1
size: .
CDR3: CASSPPGTGVLYEQYF
DNA: TGTGCCAGCTCACCACCGGGGACAGGGGTTCTTTACGAGCAGTACTTC

V: TRBV3-1/TRBV3-2
J: TRBJ2-2
D: TRBD1
size: .
CDR3: CASSQFGTGVSGELFF
DNA: TGTGCCAGCAGCCAATTCGGGACAGGGGTGTCCGGGGAGCTGTTTTTT

V: TRBV4-1
J: TRBJ2-2
D: .
size: .
CDR3: CASSQATNTGELFF
DNA: TGCGCCAGCAGCCAGGCCACGAACACCGGGGAGCTGTTTTTT

V: TRBV4-1
J: TRBJ2-3
D: TRBD2
size: few
CDR3: CASGAGASTDTQYF
DNA: TGCGCCAGCGGAGCGGGGGCGAGCACAGATACGCAGTATTTT

V: TRBV9
J: TRBJ2-1
D: .
size: .
CDR3: CASSFSSYNEQFF
DNA: TGTGCCAGCAGCTTTTCCTCCTACAATGAGCAGTTCTTC

V: TRBV23-1
J: TRBJ2-3
D: .
size: .
CDR3: CASSQSDGRGADTQYF
DNA: TGCGCCAGCAGTCAATCAGACGGACGTGGAGCAGATACGCAGTATTTT

V: TRBV7-6
J: TRBJ1-5
D: .
size: .
CDR3: CASSLGDISQPQHF
DNA: TGTGCCAGCAGCTTAGGGGACATCAGTCAGCCCCAGCATTTT

V: TRBV9
J: TRBJ1-4
D: TRBD1
size: .
CDR3: CASSLGQINEKLFF
DNA: TGTGCCAGCAGCTTGGGACAGATAAATGAAAAACTGTTTTTT

V: TRBV28
J: TRBJ2-7
D: .
size: .
CDR3: CASGVGEQYF
DNA: TGTGCCAGCGGAGTAGGCGAGCAGTACTTC

V: TRBV4-3
J: TRBJ1-4
D: TRBD1
size: .
CDR3: CASSPSRGLGEKLFF
DNA: TGCGCCAGCAGCCCTTCCAGGGGGCTAGGTGAAAAACTGTTTTTT

V: TRBV6-2/TRBV6-3
J: TRBJ2-1
D: TRBD2
size: .
CDR3: CASSWAIGRVGNEQFF
DNA: TGTGCCAGCAGTTGGGCGATCGGGAGGGTAGGGAATGAGCAGTTCTTC

V: TRBV5-1
J: TRBJ2-7
D: TRBD2
size: .
CDR3: CASSEGTSVTYEQYF
DNA: TGCGCCAGCAGCGAAGGGACTAGCGTCACCTACGAGCAGTACTTC

V: TRBV6-1
J: TRBJ1-3
D: .
size: .
CDR3: CASSEQAHSGNTIYF
DNA: TGTGCCAGCAGTGAACAGGCGCACTCTGGAAACACCATATATTTT

V: TRBV19
J: TRBJ1-1
D: TRBD1
size: .
CDR3: CASSPRTGGNTEAFF
DNA: TGTGCCAGTAGTCCCCGGACAGGCGGGAACACTGAAGCTTTCTTT

V: TRBV5-1
J: TRBJ2-1
D: TRBD2
size: .
CDR3: CASSLEGGRIYNEQFF
DNA: TGCGCCAGCAGCTTGGAGGGCGGGAGAATCTACAATGAGCAGTTCTTC

V: TRBV6-6
J: TRBJ2-1
D: TRBD1
size: once
CDR3: CASRPTGGNEQFF
DNA: TGTGCCAGCAGACCCACAGGGGGGAATGAGCAGTTCTTC

V: TRBV9
J: TRBJ1-1
D: TRBD1
size: once
CDR3: CASSAHRGRDTEAFF
DNA: TGTGCCAGCAGCGCCCACAGGGGGCGAGACACTGAAGCTTTCTTT

V: TRBV29-1
J: TRBJ2-2
D: .
size: .
CDR3: CSVGNTGELFF
DNA: TGCAGCGTTGGGAACACCGGGGAGCTGTTTTTT

V: TRBV10-3
J: TRBJ2-3
D: .
size: .
CDR3: CAISDPSVVTTTTDTQYF
DNA: TGTGCCATCAGTGACCCTAGCGTGGTGACAACCACCACAGATACGCAGTATTTT

V: TRBV6-4
J: TRBJ2-3
D: .
size: .
CDR3: CASSSGSRDTQYF
DNA: TGTGCCAGCTCGAGCGGCAGCCGAGATACGCAGTATTTT

V: TRBV15
J: TRBJ1-1
D: .
size: .
CDR3: CATSRDFLTGTENTEAFF
DNA: TGTGCCACCAGCAGAGATTTCTTGACCGGGACCGAGAACACTGAAGCTTTCTTT

V: TRBV4-1
J: TRBJ2-7
D: .
size: .
CDR3: CASSQLGLTYEQYF
DNA: TGCGCCAGCAGCCAACTGGGACTGACCTACGAGCAGTACTTC

V: TRBV21-1
J: TRBJ2-7
D: .
size: once
CDR3: CASNKDLCGQYF
DNA: TGTGCCAGCAACAAAGACCTCTGTGGGCAGTACTTC

V: TRBV7-2
J: TRBJ1-1
D: .
size: once
CDR3: CASSLFGLGGEAFF
DNA: TGTGCCAGCAGCTTATTCGGGTTAGGCGGTGAAGCTTTCTTT

V: TRBV15
J: TRBJ2-7
D: .
size: .
CDR3: CATSRDLTDSYEQYF
DNA: TGTGCCACCAGCAGAGATCTGACCGACTCCTACGAGCAGTACTTC

V: TRBV5-6
J: TRBJ1-1
D: .
size: .
CDR3: CASSFFWNTEAFF
DNA: TGTGCCAGCAGCTTTTTTTGGAACACTGAAGCTTTCTTT

V: TRBV7-3
J: TRBJ1-5
D: .
size: .
CDR3: CASSLDNRQPQHF
DNA: TGTGCCAGCAGCTTGGACAATCGTCAGCCCCAGCATTTT

V: TRBV4-2
J: TRBJ2-3
D: TRBD1
size: .
CDR3: CASSQDQGQGTDTQYF
DNA: TGTGCCAGCAGCCAAGATCAGGGACAGGGCACAGATACGCAGTATTTT

V: TRBV7-9
J: TRBJ1-5
D: .
size: .
CDR3: CASSPGGGQPQHF
DNA: TGTGCCAGCAGCCCCGGCGGGGGCCAGCCCCAGCATTTT

V: TRBV27
J: TRBJ1-4
D: .
size: .
CDR3: CASSLKGGNEKLFF
DNA: TGTGCCAGCAGTTTAAAGGGGGGCAATGAAAAACTGTTTTTT

V: TRBV9
J: TRBJ2-3
D: TRBD2
size: .
CDR3: CASSSDSGRVGDTQYF
DNA: TGTGCCAGCAGCTCGGATAGCGGGAGGGTGGGAGATACGCAGTATTTT

V: TRBV18
J: TRBJ1-3
D: TRBD1
size: .
CDR3: CASSPAVVTGGPGNTIYF
DNA: TGTGCCAGCTCACCAGCAGTCGTGACAGGGGGACCTGGAAACACCATATATTTT

V: TRBV7-9
J: TRBJ1-1
D: TRBD1
size: .
CDR3: CASSPPQDRGRRGTEAFF
DNA: TGTGCCAGCAGCCCACCCCAGGACAGGGGCCGGCGGGGGACTGAAGCTTTCTTT

V: TRBV6-2/TRBV6-3
J: TRBJ2-7
D: .
size: .
CDR3: CASSFGYEQYF
DNA: TGTGCCAGCAGTTTCGGCTACGAGCAGTACTTC

V: TRBV7-8
J: TRBJ1-6
D: .
size: once
CDR3: CASSLGPRGSNSPLHF
DNA: TGTGCCAGCAGCTTAGGTCCTAGGGGGTCCAATTCACCCCTCCACTTT

V: TRBV19
J: TRBJ2-7
D: .
size: .
CDR3: CASSDRPSYEQYF
DNA: TGTGCCAGTAGTGACAGACCCTCCTACGAGCAGTACTTC

V: TRBV6-6
J: TRBJ1-5
D: .
size: .
CDR3: CASSYIGDGQPQHF
DNA: TGTGCCAGCAGTTACATCGGGGACGGGCAGCCCCAGCATTTT

V: TRBV7-2
J: TRBJ1-2
D: .
size: .
CDR3: CASSNSHIYGYTF
DNA: TGTGCCAGCAGCAACAGCCATATCTATGGCTACACCTTC

V: TRBV28
J: TRBJ2-7
D: .
size: .
CDR3: CASSYYGTGAGEQYF
DNA: TGTGCCAGCAGTTACTATGGTACGGGAGCGGGCGAGCAGTACTTC

V: TRBV9
J: TRBJ2-3
D: .
size: .
CDR3: CASSVEGRVGTDTQYF
DNA: TGTGCCAGCAGCGTGGAGGGGCGCGTGGGCACAGATACGCAGTATTTT

V: TRBV7-3
J: TRBJ2-3
D: TRBD2
size: .
CDR3: CASSPGGRGGTDTQYF
DNA: TGTGCCAGCAGCCCCGGAGGGCGGGGGGGCACAGATACGCAGTATTTT

V: TRBV19
J: TRBJ1-2
D: TRBD1
size: .
CDR3: CASDHTLGGAGGYTF
DNA: TGTGCCAGTGACCATACCTTAGGGGGCGCCGGAGGCTACACCTTC

V: TRBV19
J: TRBJ2-7
D: TRBD2
size: .
CDR3: CASSRSLAGGEQYF
DNA: TGTGCCAGTAGTCGGAGCCTAGCGGGAGGCGAGCAGTACTTC

V: TRBV7-6
J: TRBJ2-2
D: TRBD2
size: .
CDR3: CASSARPPGTSGRTSTGELFF
DNA: TGTGCCAGCAGCGCGCGCCCACCCGGGACTAGCGGGAGGACATCCACCGGGGAGCTGTTTTTT

V: TRBV6-1
J: TRBJ1-2
D: .
size: .
CDR3: CASSEAGEIDGYTF
DNA: TGTGCCAGCAGTGAAGCAGGGGAGATCGATGGCTACACCTTC

V: TRBV7-2
J: TRBJ2-3
D: TRBD1
size: .
CDR3: CASSLGGTGVTDTQYF
DNA: TGTGCCAGCAGCTTAGGAGGGACAGGGGTCACAGATACGCAGTATTTT

V: TRBV18
J: TRBJ2-5
D: .
size: .
CDR3: CASSPPGQETQYF
DNA: TGTGCCAGCTCACCACCAGGCCAAGAGACCCAGTACTTC

V: TRBV4-3
J: TRBJ2-3
D: TRBD1
size: .
CDR3: CASSQDTPWRTGGYLSTDTQYF
DNA: TGCGCCAGCAGCCAAGATACCCCTTGGAGGACAGGGGGTTATTTAAGCACAGATACGCAGTATTTT

V: TRBV28
J: TRBJ2-1
D: TRBD2
size: .
CDR3: CATNGPGLAGANEQFF
DNA: TGTGCCACCAATGGTCCGGGACTAGCGGGAGCGAATGAGCAGTTCTTC

V: TRBV4-3
J: TRBJ1-2
D: TRBD1
size: .
CDR3: CASSQGTGHGYTF
DNA: TGCGCCAGCAGCCAAGGGACAGGGCATGGCTACACCTTC

V: TRBV3-1/TRBV3-2
J: TRBJ1-2
D: TRBD1
size: .
CDR3: CASSPTRTGGVGYTF
DNA: TGTGCCAGCAGCCCGACCCGGACAGGGGGCGTTGGCTACACCTTC

V: TRBV18
J: TRBJ1-5
D: .
size: once
CDR3: CASSPPGFNNQPQHF
DNA: TGTGCCAGCTCACCCCCTGGTTTCAATAATCAGCCCCAGCATTTT

V: TRBV29-1
J: TRBJ2-7
D: TRBD2
size: few
CDR3: CSVDVAGVVYEQYF
DNA: TGCAGCGTGGATGTAGCGGGAGTTGTTTACGAGCAGTACTTC